This TCR beta chain is drawn from a study of T cells in Graves' hyperthyroidism and ophthalmopathy. Across the whole study: Staff took peripheral blood when the initial diagnosis was made, before any treatment began.

The CDR3 regions of TCR beta were amplified from RNA transcripts. Carried out on the TCR CDR3, a first-round RT-PCR used the HTBI primer set. MiXCR, run by TCRdb on the multiplex PCR reads, gives a single entry per CDR3 protein. The sample shows approximately 270,000 distinct CDR3 sequences, approximately 14% of them seen only once. Newly diagnosed hyperthyroidism, duration under 2 months, in patients aged 18 to 65. Around 10 ml fresh peripheral blood yielded the PBMCs. This clonotype was found many times. Antigen specificity is unknown. The V and J ends lost 2 bases and 14 bases respectively, with 13 bases between them. The CDR3 is made up of 12 amino acids. Study-wide results and caveats: Among thyroid clonotypes expanded above 0.001, most also appeared in blood.

The chain is built from TRBV12-3 or TRBV12-4 and TRBJ2-1; a possible D gene is TRBD1 (6 bases). The specimen was blood. The clonotype was recovered from a woman aged 40-49 years with Graves' hyperthyroidism that later progressed to Graves' ophthalmopathy. Here the CDR3 DNA reads TGTGCCAGCAGTTTATTATTAACAGGGAAGTTCTTC. Translated, it gives CASSLLLTGKFF.